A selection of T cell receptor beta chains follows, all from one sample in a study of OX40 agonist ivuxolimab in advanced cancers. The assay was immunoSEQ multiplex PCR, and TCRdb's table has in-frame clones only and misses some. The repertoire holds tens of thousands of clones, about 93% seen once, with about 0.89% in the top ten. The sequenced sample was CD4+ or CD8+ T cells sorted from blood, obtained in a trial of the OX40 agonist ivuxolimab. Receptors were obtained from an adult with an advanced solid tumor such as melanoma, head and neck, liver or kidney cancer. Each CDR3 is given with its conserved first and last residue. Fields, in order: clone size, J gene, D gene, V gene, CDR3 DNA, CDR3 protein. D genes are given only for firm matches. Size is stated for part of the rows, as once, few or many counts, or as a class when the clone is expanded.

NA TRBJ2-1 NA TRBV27 TGTGCCAGCAGGCGGTCCCGGGACTCCTCCTACAATGAGCAGTTCTTC CASRRSRDSSYNEQFF
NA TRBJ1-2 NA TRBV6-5 TGTGCCAGCAGTTACTCGTCGGGTTTCTATGGCTACACCTTC CASSYSSGFYGYTF
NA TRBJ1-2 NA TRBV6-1 TGTGCCAGCGACGCAGATTTTAACTATGGCTACACCTTC CASDADFNYGYTF
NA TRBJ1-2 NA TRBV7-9 TGTGCCAGCAGCTTTAAGGGGGACTATGGCTACACCTTC CASSFKGDYGYTF
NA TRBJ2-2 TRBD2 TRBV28 TGTGCCAGCAGACAACTTATCCCGGGACTAGCGTCGAACACCGGGGAGCTGTTTTTT CASRQLIPGLASNTGELFF
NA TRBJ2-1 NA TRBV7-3 TGTGCCAGCAGCTTAACAGTCCGGGGTGAGCAGTTCTTC CASSLTVRGEQFF
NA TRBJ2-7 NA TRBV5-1 TGCGCCAGCAGTTCTCTCTACGAGCAGTACTTC CASSSLYEQYF
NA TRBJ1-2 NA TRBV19 TGTGCCACAGGACCGGACACGGATTTCTATGGCTACACCTTC CATGPDTDFYGYTF
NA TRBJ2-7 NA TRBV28 TGTGCCAGCACCCAATACCCCTACGAGCAGTACTTC CASTQYPYEQYF
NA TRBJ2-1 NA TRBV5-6 TGTGCCAGCAGCTCAAGGCTCCAGGGTACAGCCTACAATGAGCAGTTCTTC CASSSRLQGTAYNEQFF
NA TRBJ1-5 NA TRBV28 TGTGCCAGCAGTCCACAGGGCTTTGGCAATCAGCCCCAGCATTTT CASSPQGFGNQPQHF
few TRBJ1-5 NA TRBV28 TGTGCCAGCAGCGGGACCGTTCCCGCTAGCAATCAGCCCCAGCATTTT CASSGTVPASNQPQHF
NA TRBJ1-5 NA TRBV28 TGTGCCAGCAGCCTGTGGGACGGGGGGAATGATCAGCCCCAGCATTTT CASSLWDGGNDQPQHF
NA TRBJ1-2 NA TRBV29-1 TGCAGCGTTGAAGATCGAGGCAGCAACTATGGCTACACCTTC CSVEDRGSNYGYTF
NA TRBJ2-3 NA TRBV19 TGTGCCAGTAGCATTCGGCATAGCACAGATACGCAGTATTTT CASSIRHSTDTQYF
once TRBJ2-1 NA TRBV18 TGTGCCAGCTCACCACCGGGGGCGGTGGGCAATGAGCAGTTCTTC CASSPPGAVGNEQFF